This TCR beta chain was recorded in a study of glioma-infiltrating T cells after dendritic cell vaccination. Method: immunoSEQ multiplex PCR; TCRdb's copy keeps in-frame clones and lacks some. The table includes tens of thousands of clones, 82% detected once. This clone was observed once. The CDR3 extends over 16 amino acids. V gave up 0 bases and J gave up 2 bases, with 13 bases separating them. Germline CDR1 SGDLS, CDR2 YYNGEE. This clonotype was sampled from a human donor with glioblastoma. Sample: blood, taken before dendritic cell vaccination. The chain joins TRBV9 to TRBJ2-3; no firm D call. The CDR3 sequence is CASSVGVGVHTDTQYF. The CDR3 region has the DNA TGTGCCAGCAGCGTAGGGGTGGGCGTGCACACAGATACGCAGTATTTT.